Listed below are T cell receptor beta chains from one sample, sequenced in a study of blood T cell repertoires in COVID-19. The protocol was immunoSEQ multiplex PCR, while the TCRdb copy is restricted to in-frame clones and leaves out a portion. The profile covers over 200,000 clones, with around 90% appearing a single time and 10% taken by the ten largest. The sample was PBMCs or T cells enriched from blood (not recorded which). These receptors were collected from a man younger than 35 with acute COVID-19. Each CDR3 is given with its conserved first and last residue. Fields, in order: J gene, D gene, clone size, V gene, CDR3 length, CDR3 DNA, CDR3 protein. The D gene is left open where the match is weak. Clone size is given for some rows only: seen once, a few or many times, or a class if the clone is expanded.

>TRBJ2-7|TRBD1|.|TRBV19|15
TGTGCCAGTACCACCTCCGGGACAGGGGCCTACGAGCAGTACTTC
CASTTSGTGAYEQYF
>TRBJ2-2|.|.|TRBV19|13
TGTGCCAGTAGTATATCCCTGAGCGGGGAGCTGTTTTTT
CASSISLSGELFF
>TRBJ2-1|.|.|TRBV4-1|15
TGCGCCAGCAGCCAAATCGGGGGGCGGGGCAATGAGCAGTTCTTC
CASSQIGGRGNEQFF
>TRBJ2-1|.|.|TRBV2|12
TGTGCCAGCAGTACAACTAGCAATGAGCAGTTCTTC
CASSTTSNEQFF
>TRBJ2-3|TRBD1|.|TRBV7-8|16
TGTGCCAGCAGCTTTTCTTCGACAGGGCTCACAGATACGCAGTATTTT
CASSFSSTGLTDTQYF
>TRBJ2-7|TRBD2|.|TRBV7-2|13
TGTGCCAGCAGCTTAAGACTAGCGGACGAGCAGTACTTC
CASSLRLADEQYF
>TRBJ2-1|.|.|TRBV19|15
TGTGCCAGTAGTATATGGGGGCTACCGAACAATGAGCAGTTCTTC
CASSIWGLPNNEQFF
>TRBJ2-2|.|.|TRBV11-3|16
TGTGCCAGCAGCCCGATCTATGGACAGAACACCGGGGAGCTGTTTTTT
CASSPIYGQNTGELFF
>TRBJ2-5|.|.|TRBV7-2|14
TGTGCCAGCAGCTGGAAGACGGGAGTCCCGACCCAGTACTTC
CASSWKTGVPTQYF
>TRBJ1-1|.|.|TRBV6-5|14
TGTGCCAGCAGTTACGGTTGGCAGAGCGGAGAAGCTTTCTTT
CASSYGWQSGEAFF
>TRBJ2-7|.|.|TRBV21-1|14
TGTGCCAGCAGCGAACTAGCGGCGGCCTACGAGCAGTACTTC
CASSELAAAYEQYF
>TRBJ1-5|TRBD1|.|TRBV30|13
TGTGCCTGGAGCACAGGGGTTGGTCAGCCCCAGCATTTT
CAWSTGVGQPQHF
>TRBJ2-1|.|.|TRBV4-3|15
TGCGCCAGCAGTCTGGTAGGGGGAAAAGACAATGAGCAGTTCTTC
CASSLVGGKDNEQFF
>TRBJ2-2|TRBD1|few|TRBV20-1|15
TGCAGTGCTAGTCCGCGGGGACAGGGCGCCGGGGAGCTGTTTTTT
CSASPRGQGAGELFF
>TRBJ2-3|TRBD2|.|TRBV6-4|14
TGTGCCAGCAGTGACAAGGGCGGGAGGTGTACGCAGTATTTT
CASSDKGGRCTQYF
>TRBJ2-1|TRBD2|.|TRBV3-1/TRBV3-2|15
TGTGCCAGCAGCCAAGACAGCGGGAGGGGCAATGAGCAGTTCTTC
CASSQDSGRGNEQFF
>TRBJ2-7|.|.|TRBV27|13
TGTGCCAGCAGTTTGGTAGGCGGGGACGAGCAGTACTTC
CASSLVGGDEQYF
>TRBJ1-6|TRBD1|.|TRBV2|15
TGTGCCAGCACTTCGGACAGGGGAGGGAATTCACCCCTCCACTTT
CASTSDRGGNSPLHF
>TRBJ2-1|.|.|TRBV7-9|12
TGTGCCAGCAGCAAGACAGAAAATGAGCAGTTCTTC
CASSKTENEQFF
>TRBJ1-6|TRBD1|.|TRBV18|16
TGTGCCAGCTCACCCCAGGGGGCCGATGTTAATTCACCCCTCCACTTT
CASSPQGADVNSPLHF
>TRBJ1-5|.|.|TRBV27|15
TGTGCCAGCAGTTTATGGCCGGGGGGAGGTCAGCCCCAGCATTTT
CASSLWPGGGQPQHF
>TRBJ1-1|TRBD1|.|TRBV19|14
TGTGCCAGTAGTATATGGGACAGGGAATCTGAAGCTTTCTTT
CASSIWDRESEAFF
>TRBJ2-3|.|few|TRBV2|15
TGTGCCAGCAGGGGGGGTCAGACAAACACAGATACGCAGTATTTT
CASRGGQTNTDTQYF
>TRBJ2-4|.|.|TRBV19|14
TGTGCCAGTAGTATTACAGTAGCCAAAAACATTCAGTACTTC
CASSITVAKNIQYF
>TRBJ1-5|.|.|TRBV19|13
TGTGCCAGTAGCCCCGGGAGCAATCAGCCCCAGCATTTT
CASSPGSNQPQHF
>TRBJ2-7|.|.|TRBV9|14
TGTGCCAGCAGCCCGACGGACAGCTCCTACGAGCAGTACTTC
CASSPTDSSYEQYF
>TRBJ2-5|TRBD2|.|TRBV4-1|19
TGCGCCAGCAGCCACCGCCCCTTAGCGGGAGCGTTAGGGGGAGAGACCCAGTACTTC
CASSHRPLAGALGGETQYF
>TRBJ2-1|.|.|TRBV19|14
TGTGCCAGTAGTACACCTCCGCCGCGCAATGAGCAGTTCTTC
CASSTPPPRNEQFF